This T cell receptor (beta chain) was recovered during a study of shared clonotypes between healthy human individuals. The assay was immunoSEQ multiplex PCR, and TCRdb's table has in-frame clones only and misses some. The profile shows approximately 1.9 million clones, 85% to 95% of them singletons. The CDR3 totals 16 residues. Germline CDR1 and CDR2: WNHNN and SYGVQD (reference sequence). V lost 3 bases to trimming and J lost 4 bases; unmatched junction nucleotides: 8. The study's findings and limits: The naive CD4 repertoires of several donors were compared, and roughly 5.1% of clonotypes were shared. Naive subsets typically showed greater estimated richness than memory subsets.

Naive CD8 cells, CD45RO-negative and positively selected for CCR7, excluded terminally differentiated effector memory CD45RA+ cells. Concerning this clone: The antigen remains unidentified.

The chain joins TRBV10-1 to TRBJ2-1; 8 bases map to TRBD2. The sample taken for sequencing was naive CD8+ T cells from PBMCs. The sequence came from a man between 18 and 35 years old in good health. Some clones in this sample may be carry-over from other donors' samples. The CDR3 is CASSERSGGGYNEQFF. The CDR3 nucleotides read TGCGCCAGCAGTGAAAGGTCGGGAGGGGGATACAATGAGCAGTTCTTC.